These 30 T cell receptor beta chains were all obtained from the same sample, sequenced in a study of blood T cell repertoires in COVID-19. The method was immunoSEQ multiplex PCR; TCRdb's version includes in-frame clones alone and lacks a portion of them. The profile shows hundreds of thousands of clones, roughly 80% of them singletons. What was sequenced was peripheral blood. Every receptor here comes from a man older than 75 with acute or convalescent COVID-19.

This sequence joins TRBV18 and TRBJ2-1; 11 positions agree with TRBD2. Germline CDR1 KGHSH, CDR2 LQKENI. V shed 0 bases, J shed 3 bases, and the junction held 4 bases outside the gene matches. The CDR3 is 17 residues long. CDR3 sequence reads: CASSPPELAGVYNEQFF. The CDR3 nucleotides read TGTGCCAGCTCACCACCGGAACTAGCGGGGGTCTACAATGAGCAGTTCTTC.

The V and J genes are TRBV5-1 and TRBJ2-7; D is possibly TRBD2 (6 bases). In germline, CDR1 is SGHRS, CDR2 YFSETQ. The CDR3 length is 16 residues. V lost 1 base and J 3 bases, leaving 17 bases between the germline ends. The CDR3 sequence is CASSLMRRGPGYEQYF. The CDR3 DNA reads TGCGCCAGCAGCTTGATGCGGCGGGGTCCGGGCTACGAGCAGTACTTC. Together with reference TRBV5-1 and TRBJ2-7, the CDR3 gives the full variable domain: KAGVTQTPRYLIKTRGQQVTLSCSPISGHRSVSWYQQTPGQGLQFLFEYFSETQRNKGNFPGRFSGRQFSNSRSEMNVSTLELGDSALYLCASSLMRRGPGYEQYFGPGTRLTVT.

The chain is built from TRBV2 and TRBJ1-4, with D possibly TRBD1 on 5 matching bases. Per germline, CDR1 SNHLY and CDR2 FYNNEI. Trimming shortened V by 2 bases and J by 5 bases, and 12 bases separated the two germline ends. The CDR3 length is 15 residues. The DNA for the CDR3 is TGTGCCAGCAGTGAAACGGGACTGCTGAATGAAAAACTGTTTTTT. Translation: CASSETGLLNEKLFF.

The V gene is TRBV6-5, the J gene TRBJ1-1; TRBD1 agrees at 7 bases. This CDR3 has 14 residues. Per the germline V gene, CDR1 is MNHEY and CDR2 is SVGAGI. The V and J ends lost 4 bases and 4 bases, in that order; junction bases with no gene match: 6. The CDR3 protein is CASSFTGESTEAFF. DNA for the CDR3: TGTGCCAGCAGTTTTACAGGGGAATCCACTGAAGCTTTCTTT.

This clone occurred once. The genes are TRBV10-3 and TRBJ2-1, with 9 nucleotides matching TRBD2. The CDR3 consists of 14 residues. The V gene's germline CDR1 is ENHRY and CDR2 SYGVKD. With V trimmed by 8 bases and J by 3 bases, 5 bases remained unmatched. CDR3 sequence (DNA): TGTGCCATCTCCAAGCGGGAGGTCTACAATGAGCAGTTCTTC. This encodes CAISKREVYNEQFF.

The chain's CDR3 is CASSFGTGGPTGYGYTF. The CDR3 nucleotides read TGTGCCAGCAGCTTCGGGACAGGGGGCCCGACTGGATATGGCTACACCTTC. The genes are TRBV9 and TRBJ1-2; TRBD1 agrees at 12 bases. V lost 4 bases and J lost 5; bases outside the gene matches: 12. The length of the CDR3 is 17 residues. Germline V CDR1 and CDR2: SGDLS, YYNGEE.

The rearrangement uses TRBV6-5 and TRBJ2-3; 10 bases line up with TRBD1. The CDR3 is made up of 14 amino acids. Per germline, CDR1 MNHEY and CDR2 SVGAGI. V was pared by 6 bases and J by 6 bases, with 6 bases of the junction left unmatched. The CDR3 loop is CASRDRGRKDTQYF. CDR3 sequence (DNA): TGTGCCAGCAGAGACAGGGGGCGTAAGGATACGCAGTATTTT.

This clone was seen a single time. The chain is built from TRBV10-1 and TRBJ2-1; the match to TRBD2 covers 9 bases. The CDR3 has 13 residues. Trimming cost V 5 bases and J 5 bases; bases outside gene matches: 1. Germline V lookup: CDR1 WNHNN, CDR2 SYGVQD (reference sequence). CDR3 nucleotide sequence: TGCGCCAGCAGTTCTAGCGGGGACAATGAGCAGTTCTTC. Amino acids: CASSSSGDNEQFF.

This clone was counted between two and nine times. Other DNA sequences from this sample encode an identical CDR3 as well. The chain couples TRBV5-1 to TRBJ2-7, with 7 nucleotides matching TRBD1. J gave up 0 bases and V 0 bases, and 0 bases lay outside the gene matches. Germline values: CDR1 SGHRS, CDR2 YFSETQ. This CDR3 spans 14 amino acids. The CDR3 protein is CASSLGDSSYEQYF. The CDR3 region has the DNA TGCGCCAGCAGCTTGGGGGACAGCTCCTACGAGCAGTACTTC.

V gene TRBV6-5 combines with J gene TRBJ2-3; D call uncertain. Germline CDR1 reads MNHEY; CDR2 reads SVGAGI. The CDR3 is 12 residues long. Trimming took 7 bases from V and 6 from J, leaving 11 bases between them. The CDR3 nucleotides are TGTGCCAGCACTAGTGATGGGGATACGCAGTATTTT. It yields the protein CASTSDGDTQYF.

The V gene is TRBV14, the J gene TRBJ2-7, with D perhaps matching TRBD2 (5 bases). Per the germline V gene, CDR1 is SGHDN and CDR2 is FVKESK. CDR3 length: 15 residues. The V and J ends lost 0 bases and 5 bases respectively, with 14 bases between them. The CDR3 protein is CASSQDRSGRDEQYF. The DNA of the CDR3 is TGTGCCAGCAGCCAAGATAGGAGCGGCCGGGACGAGCAGTACTTC.

The DNA of the CDR3 is TGCGCCAGCAGCCAAGGATTGGGACAGGCCAAAAACATTCAGTACTTC. Translating it yields CASSQGLGQAKNIQYF. The chain joins TRBV4-1 to TRBJ2-4; the match to TRBD1 covers 7 bases. The V and J ends lost 1 base and 1 base, in that order; junction bases with no gene match: 4. The CDR3 loop spans 16 amino acids. Germline V gene lookup returns CDR1 MGHRA and CDR2 YSYEKL.

J is TRBJ2-2 and V is TRBV19; 7 nucleotides align to TRBD1. The V and J ends lost 2 bases and 6 bases, in that order; junction bases with no gene match: 6. The CDR3 extends over 15 amino acids. Germline CDR1 is LNHDA and CDR2 is SQIVND (reference sequence). CDR3: CASSITHTGAGELFF. The DNA of the CDR3 is TGTGCCAGTAGTATAACTCACACAGGGGCCGGGGAGCTGTTTTTT.

The chain couples TRBV18 to TRBJ1-2; the D gene is possibly TRBD1 (6 bases). Germline loops: CDR1 KGHSH, CDR2 LQKENI. V was cut by 0 bases and J by 4 bases, with 15 bases left in between. CDR3 size: 16 residues. The CDR3 loop is CASSPPYREVSYGYTF. CDR3 coding DNA: TGTGCCAGCTCACCACCATACAGGGAAGTTAGCTATGGCTACACCTTC. Filled out from reference TRBV18 and TRBJ1-2, the complete variable domain reads NAGVMQNPRHLVRRRGQEARLRCSPMKGHSHVYWYRQLPEEGLKFMVYLQKENIIDESGMPKERFSAEFPKEGPSILRIQQVVRGDSAAYFCASSPPYREVSYGYTFGSGTRLTVV.

The chain combines TRBV11-1 with TRBJ2-7; D is undetermined. Per the germline V gene, CDR1 is SGHAT and CDR2 is FQDESV (reference sequence). The CDR3 length is 14 residues. V lost 1 base and J 2 bases, leaving 9 bases between the germline ends. In nucleotides, the CDR3 is TGTGCCAGCAGCTTAGGAGTCTTAACCTACGAGCAGTACTTC. Translated, it gives CASSLGVLTYEQYF.

The J gene is TRBJ1-2, the V gene TRBV24-1, with TRBD1 as a possible D gene (5 bases). Germline CDR1 reads KGHDR; CDR2 reads SFDVKD. The CDR3 loop spans 13 amino acids. The ends were cut back, 7 bases at V and 3 bases at J, with 11 bases in the middle. The CDR3 DNA reads TGTGCCACCAGGTCGAGCAGGGACTATGGCTACACCTTC. This translates into CATRSSRDYGYTF.

The chain has TRBV28 and TRBJ2-1; 11 bases line up with TRBD1. The CDR3 runs 15 residues. Trimming took 3 bases from V and 7 from J; bases not matched to a gene: 5. In germline, CDR1 is MDHEN, CDR2 SYDVKM. The CDR3 nucleotides read TGTGCCAGCAGTTTCCCCGGGACAGGGGGGAATGAGCAGTTCTTC. It yields the protein CASSFPGTGGNEQFF.

This chain joins TRBV5-1 and TRBJ2-1; maybe TRBD1 (6 bases). V lost 4 bases, J lost 10 bases, and 18 bases lay in between. Germline loops: CDR1 SGHRS, CDR2 YFSETQ. The CDR3 loop spans 14 amino acids. CDR3 in DNA: TGCGCCAGCAGCCCGACCCACAGGGTATGGGAGCAGTTCTTC. Encoded protein: CASSPTHRVWEQFF.

The V and J genes are TRBV7-9 and TRBJ2-5, with D unclear. The V gene lost 3 bases and the J gene lost 13 bases, with 18 bases spanning the gap. The germline V gene has CDR1 SEHNR and CDR2 FQNEAQ (reference sequence). This CDR3 has 13 amino acids. CDR3 DNA: TGTGCCAGCAGCTTGGAAAGGCTGACTCACTTGTACTTC. Its translation is CASSLERLTHLYF.

V is TRBV5-1 and J is TRBJ2-7; the D gene is possibly TRBD1 (6 bases). CDR3 length equals 16 residues. Trimming took off 4 bases at V and 5 bases at J, with 22 bases between the two ends. Germline-derived CDR1 and CDR2 are SGHRS and YFSETQ. The CDR3 reads CASSPRTTGISNEQYF. For the CDR3, the DNA is TGCGCCAGCAGCCCTCGAACTACAGGGATCTCTAACGAGCAGTACTTC.

J is TRBJ1-3 and V is TRBV6-6, with D maybe TRBD1 (6 bases). Germline V gene sequence: CDR1 MNHNY, CDR2 SVGAGI (reference sequence). Between the trimmed V and J ends, which lost 7 bases and 1 base, there was a span of 11 bases. The CDR3 extends over 14 amino acids. In DNA, the CDR3 is TGTGCCAGCATTAACAGGGCGTCTGGAAACACCATATATTTT. Protein product: CASINRASGNTIYF.

This chain joins TRBV5-1 and TRBJ1-6; D gene ambiguous. Germline CDR1 and CDR2: SGHRS and YFSETQ. The V end lost 4 bases, the J end lost 11 bases, and 22 bases lay between the germline ends. The CDR3 is 16 residues long. In DNA form, the CDR3 reads TGCGCCAGCAGCCCGAGGGTGTCTTTCCGGGCGGCACCCCTCCACTTT. Amino acids: CASSPRVSFRAAPLHF.

The chain combines TRBV2 with TRBJ1-5; D gene ambiguous. The germline CDR1 and CDR2 sequences are SNHLY and FYNNEI. Trimming pared 6 bases from V and 6 bases from J, leaving 12 bases between. This CDR3 spans 13 amino acids. The CDR3 reads CASSKGGSQPQHF. CDR3 DNA: TGTGCCAGCAGCAAGGGAGGAAGTCAGCCCCAGCATTTT.

The rearrangement joins TRBV19 to TRBJ1-2; TRBD1 might be the D (5 bases). Trimming stripped 3 bases from V and 4 bases from J, with 12 bases between. CDR3 length: 14 amino acids. CDR1 and CDR2 (germline): LNHDA, SQIVND (reference sequence). CDR3 sequence (DNA): TGTGCCAGTAGTATGGGGCAGGGCCCCTATGGCTACACCTTC. It specifies CASSMGQGPYGYTF.

The rearrangement links TRBV28 to TRBJ1-5, with no clear D. Trimming took 6 bases from V and 6 from J, leaving 12 bases between them. CDR1 and CDR2 from the germline V gene are MDHEN and SYDVKM. The CDR3 is 13 residues long. The CDR3 coding sequence is TGTGCCAGCAGCCTAAGGAGCTCTCAGCCCCAGCATTTT. It yields the protein CASSLRSSQPQHF.

The rearrangement links TRBV10-2 to TRBJ2-1; D might be TRBD2 (6 bases). Germline V lookup: CDR1 WSHSY, CDR2 SAAADI. Trimming pared 8 bases from V and 8 bases from J, leaving 13 bases between. The CDR3 loop spans 12 amino acids. The CDR3: CASRGLIHEQFF. The DNA of the CDR3 is TGCGCCAGCCGCGGACTAATCCATGAGCAGTTCTTC.

The genes are TRBV18 and TRBJ2-3; D possibly corresponds to TRBD2 (6 bases). This CDR3 region has 13 residues. CDR1 is KGHSH, CDR2 LQKENI, per germline. Trimming took 3 bases from V and 4 from J, leaving 8 bases between them. The CDR3 coding sequence is TGTGCCAGCTCACCGGGACTGGCAGATACGCAGTATTTT. It yields the protein CASSPGLADTQYF.

The V gene is TRBV30, the J gene TRBJ2-7, with 7 bases fitting TRBD2. V gave up 3 bases and J gave up 1 base; unmatched junction bases: 15. CDR3 length: 17 residues. CDR1 is GTSNPN and CDR2 is SVGIG in the germline V gene (reference sequence). The chain's CDR3 is CAWRKKGPGRGSYEQYF. The CDR3 DNA reads as TGTGCCTGGAGAAAGAAGGGGCCGGGGAGGGGTTCCTACGAGCAGTACTTC. Full variable domain (missing parts from reference TRBV30 and TRBJ2-7): SQTIHQWPATLVQPVGSPLSLECTVEGTSNPNLYWYRQAAGRGLQLLFYSVGIGQISSEVPQNLSASRPQDRQFILSSKKLLLSDSGFYLCAWRKKGPGRGSYEQYFGPGTRLTVT.

The V call is TRBV5-5, the J call TRBJ1-4, with 8 bases matching TRBD1. The CDR3 runs 16 residues. Germline V gene data show CDR1 as SGHKS and CDR2 as YYEKEE (reference sequence). Trimming cost V 2 bases and J 3 bases; bases outside gene matches: 6. CDR3 nucleotides: TGTGCCAGCAGCTTTGGGCAGGGGGCATCTAATGAAAAACTGTTTTTT. This codes for CASSFGQGASNEKLFF. Using reference TRBV5-5 and TRBJ1-4 for the parts outside the CDR3, the full variable domain is DAGVTQSPTHLIKTRGQQVTLRCSPISGHKSVSWYQQVLGQGPQFIFQYYEKEERGRGNFPDRFSARQFPNYSSELNVNALLLGDSALYLCASSFGQGASNEKLFFGSGTQLSVL.

The J gene is TRBJ1-2, the V gene TRBV19; TRBD1 matches 7 bases. This CDR3 comprises 13 residues. From germline, CDR1 is LNHDA and CDR2 SQIVND (reference sequence). Trimming at V came to 6 bases and at J to 0 bases, leaving 1 base not matched to a gene. The CDR3 DNA reads TGTGCCAGTAGGGACAGGCCTAACTATGGCTACACCTTC. This encodes CASRDRPNYGYTF.